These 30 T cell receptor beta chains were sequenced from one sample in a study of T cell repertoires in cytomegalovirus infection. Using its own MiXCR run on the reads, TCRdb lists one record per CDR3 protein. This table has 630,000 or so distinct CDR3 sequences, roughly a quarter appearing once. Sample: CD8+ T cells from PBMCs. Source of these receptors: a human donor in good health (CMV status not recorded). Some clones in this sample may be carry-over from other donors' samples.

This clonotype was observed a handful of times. CDR3 in amino acids: CASGDNTEAFF. CDR3 DNA sequence: TGTGCCAGTGGTGACAACACTGAAGCTTTCTTT. V gene TRBV19 combines with J gene TRBJ1-1; unclear D gene. V dropped 8 bases and J dropped 2 bases, with 6 bases sitting between them. In germline, CDR1 is LNHDA, CDR2 SQIVND (reference sequence). This CDR3 has 11 residues.

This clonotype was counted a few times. CDR3 sequence reads: CASSSWQRSMNTEAFF. The CDR3 nucleotides are TGTGCCAGTAGTAGTTGGCAACGGAGCATGAACACTGAAGCTTTCTTT. The chain couples TRBV19 to TRBJ1-1; D uncertain. CDR1 LNHDA and CDR2 SQIVND come from the germline V gene (reference sequence). The CDR3 runs to 16 residues. V lost 4 bases, J lost 0 bases, and 15 bases lay in between.

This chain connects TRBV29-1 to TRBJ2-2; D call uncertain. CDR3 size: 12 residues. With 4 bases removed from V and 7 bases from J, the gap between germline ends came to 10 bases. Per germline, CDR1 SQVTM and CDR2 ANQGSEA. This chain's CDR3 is CSVATGDGELFF. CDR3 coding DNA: TGCAGCGTTGCAACCGGAGACGGGGAGCTGTTTTTT.

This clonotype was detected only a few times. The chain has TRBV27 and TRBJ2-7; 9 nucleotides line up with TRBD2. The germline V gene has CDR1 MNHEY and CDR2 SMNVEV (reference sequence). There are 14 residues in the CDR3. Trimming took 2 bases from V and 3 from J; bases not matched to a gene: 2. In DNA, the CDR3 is TGTGCCAGCAGTTTAAGCGGGGGGCACTACGAGCAGTACGTC. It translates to CASSLSGGHYEQYV.

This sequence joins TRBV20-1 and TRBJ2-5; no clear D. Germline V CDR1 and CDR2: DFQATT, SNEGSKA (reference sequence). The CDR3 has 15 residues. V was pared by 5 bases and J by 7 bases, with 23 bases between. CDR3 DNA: TGCAGTGCTCGGACGAAGGACGGACCCACGGGGACCCAGTACTTC. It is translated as CSARTKDGPTGTQYF.

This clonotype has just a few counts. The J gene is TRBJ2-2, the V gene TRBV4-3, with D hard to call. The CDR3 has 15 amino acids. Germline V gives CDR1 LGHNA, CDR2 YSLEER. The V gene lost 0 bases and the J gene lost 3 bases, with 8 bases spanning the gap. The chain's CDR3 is CASSQESAYTGELFF. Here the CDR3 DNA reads TGCGCCAGCAGCCAAGAATCCGCCTACACCGGGGAGCTGTTTTTT.

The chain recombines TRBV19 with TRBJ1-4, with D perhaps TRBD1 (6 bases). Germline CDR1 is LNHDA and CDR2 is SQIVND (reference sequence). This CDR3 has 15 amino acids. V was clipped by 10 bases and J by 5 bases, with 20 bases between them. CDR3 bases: TGTGCCACGCTCGGGGAAAACCAGGGGAATGAAAAACTGTTTTTT. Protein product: CATLGENQGNEKLFF.

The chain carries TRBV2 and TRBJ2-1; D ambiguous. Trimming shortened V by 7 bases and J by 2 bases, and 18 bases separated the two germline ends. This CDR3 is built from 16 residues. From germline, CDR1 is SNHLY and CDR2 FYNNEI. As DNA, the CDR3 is TGTGCCAGCACCCCTAGTGGCAGGCCTGCCTACAATGAGCAGTTCTTC. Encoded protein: CASTPSGRPAYNEQFF.

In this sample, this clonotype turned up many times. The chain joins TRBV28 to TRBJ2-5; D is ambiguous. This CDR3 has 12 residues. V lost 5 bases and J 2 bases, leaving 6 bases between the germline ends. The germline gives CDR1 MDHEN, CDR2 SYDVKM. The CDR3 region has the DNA TGTGCCAGCAGTGGCCTTCAAGAGACCCAGTACTTC. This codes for CASSGLQETQYF.

CDR3 sequence: CSVRGQGGEKLFF. CDR3 nucleotide sequence: TGCAGCGTTCGCGGACAGGGTGGGGAAAAACTGTTTTTT. The chain employs TRBV29-1 and TRBJ1-4; 8 nucleotides align to TRBD1. The trim removed 5 bases at V and 8 bases at J, leaving 7 bases unmatched. CDR3 length: 13 residues. Germline V gives CDR1 SQVTM, CDR2 ANQGSEA.

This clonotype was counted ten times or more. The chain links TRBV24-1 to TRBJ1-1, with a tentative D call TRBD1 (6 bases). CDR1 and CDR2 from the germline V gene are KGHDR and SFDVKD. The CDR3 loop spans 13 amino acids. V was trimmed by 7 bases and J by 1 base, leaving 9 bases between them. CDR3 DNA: TGTGCCACCAGGTGGACAGAGAACACTGAAGCTTTCTTT. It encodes CATRWTENTEAFF.

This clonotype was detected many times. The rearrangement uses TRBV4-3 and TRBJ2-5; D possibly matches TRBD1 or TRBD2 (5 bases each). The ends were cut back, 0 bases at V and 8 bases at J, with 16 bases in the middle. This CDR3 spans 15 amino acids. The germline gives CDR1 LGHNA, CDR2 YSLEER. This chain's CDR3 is CASSQDHGALGTQYF. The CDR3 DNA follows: TGCGCCAGCAGCCAAGATCACGGGGCCCTTGGTACCCAGTACTTC.

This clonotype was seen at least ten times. The DNA of the CDR3 is TGTGCCAGCACCCTTAACCCCGGGACTAGCGGGGTGGATGAGCAGTTCTTC. It translates to CASTLNPGTSGVDEQFF. This sequence joins TRBV7-2 and TRBJ2-1; TRBD2 matches 13 bases. With 7 bases clipped from V and 8 bases from J, the junction kept 14 bases outside the gene matches. CDR1 and CDR2 (germline): SGHTA, FQGNSA. The CDR3 length is 17 residues. The variable domain in full, with the rest retrieved from reference TRBV7-2 and TRBJ2-1, is GAGVSQSPSNKVTEKGKDVELRCDPISGHTALYWYRQSLGQGLEFLIYFQGNSAPDKSGLPSDRFSAERTGGSVSTLTIQRTQQEDSAVYLCASTLNPGTSGVDEQFFGPGTRLTVL.

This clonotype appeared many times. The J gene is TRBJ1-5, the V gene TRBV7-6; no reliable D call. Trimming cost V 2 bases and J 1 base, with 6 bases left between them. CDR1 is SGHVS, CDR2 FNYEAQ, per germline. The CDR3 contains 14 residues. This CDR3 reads CASSLTESNQPQHF. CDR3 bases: TGTGCCAGCAGCTTAACTGAGAGCAATCAGCCCCAGCATTTT.

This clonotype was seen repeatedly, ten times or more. The CDR3 is CASSLVGQGNEQFF. In DNA, the CDR3 is TGTGCCAGCAGCTTAGTCGGACAGGGCAATGAGCAGTTCTTC. J is TRBJ2-1 and V is TRBV7-2; 8 bases agree with TRBD1. V lost 1 base to trimming and J lost 6 bases; unmatched junction nucleotides: 2. The CDR3 extends over 14 amino acids. The germline CDR1 and CDR2 sequences are SGHTA and FQGNSA.

The chain's CDR3 is CASSQMPPGARGYEQYF. CDR3 DNA sequence: TGTGCCAGCAGCCAGATGCCCCCGGGAGCTCGGGGCTACGAGCAGTACTTC. This chain links TRBV14 with TRBJ2-7, with D possibly being TRBD2 (6 bases). Per the germline V gene, CDR1 is SGHDN and CDR2 is FVKESK. CDR3 length: 17 amino acids. V shed 3 bases and J shed 3 bases, with 21 bases lying between them.

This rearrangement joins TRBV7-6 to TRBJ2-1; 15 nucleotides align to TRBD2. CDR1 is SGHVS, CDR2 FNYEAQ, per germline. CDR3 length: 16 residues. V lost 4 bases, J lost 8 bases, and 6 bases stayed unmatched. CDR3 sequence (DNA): TGTGCCAGCAGCTCCCGGACTAGCGGGGGGGTCGATGAGCAGTTCTTC. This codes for CASSSRTSGGVDEQFF.

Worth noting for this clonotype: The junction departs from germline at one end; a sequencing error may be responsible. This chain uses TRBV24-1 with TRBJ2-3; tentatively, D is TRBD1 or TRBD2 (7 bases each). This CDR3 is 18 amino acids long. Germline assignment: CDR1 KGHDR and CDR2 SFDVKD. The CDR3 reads CVTSDPSREGANGDTQYF. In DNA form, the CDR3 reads TGTGTCACCAGTGACCCCTCGAGGGAGGGGGCAAATGGCGATACGCAGTATTTT.

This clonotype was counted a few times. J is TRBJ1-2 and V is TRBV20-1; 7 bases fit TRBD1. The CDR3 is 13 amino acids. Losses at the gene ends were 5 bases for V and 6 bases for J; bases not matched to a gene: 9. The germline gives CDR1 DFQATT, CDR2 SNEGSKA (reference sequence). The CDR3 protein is CSAPGQPPNGYTF. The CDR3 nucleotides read TGCAGTGCTCCGGGACAGCCCCCGAATGGCTACACCTTC.

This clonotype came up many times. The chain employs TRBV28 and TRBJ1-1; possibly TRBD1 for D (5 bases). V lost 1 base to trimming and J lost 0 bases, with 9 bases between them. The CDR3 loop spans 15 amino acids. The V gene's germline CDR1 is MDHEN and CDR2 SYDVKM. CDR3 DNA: TGTGCCAGCAGTTTATCGCTGGGACTGAACACTGAAGCTTTCTTT. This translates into CASSLSLGLNTEAFF. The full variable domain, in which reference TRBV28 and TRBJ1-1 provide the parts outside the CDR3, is DVKVTQSSRYLVKRTGEKVFLECVQDMDHENMFWYRQDPGLGLRLIYFSYDVKMKEKGDIPEGYSVSREKKERFSLILESASTNQTSMYLCASSLSLGLNTEAFFGQGTRLTVV.

CDR3 loop: CASRDGNTGELFF. The DNA for the CDR3 is TGTGCCAGCCGGGACGGCAACACCGGGGAGCTGTTTTTT. This chain joins TRBV5-4 and TRBJ2-2; perhaps D is TRBD1 or TRBD2 (5 bases each). The V end lost 7 bases, the J end lost 2 bases, and 9 bases lay between the germline ends. This CDR3 has 13 residues. Germline lookup yields CDR1 SGHNT and CDR2 YYREEE (reference sequence). Looking up the rest from reference TRBV5-4 and TRBJ2-2 gives the full variable domain: ETGVTQSPTHLIKTRGQQVTLRCSSQSGHNTVSWYQQALGQGPQFIFQYYREEENGRGNFPPRFSGLQFPNYSSELNVNALELDDSALYLCASRDGNTGELFFGEGSRLTVL.

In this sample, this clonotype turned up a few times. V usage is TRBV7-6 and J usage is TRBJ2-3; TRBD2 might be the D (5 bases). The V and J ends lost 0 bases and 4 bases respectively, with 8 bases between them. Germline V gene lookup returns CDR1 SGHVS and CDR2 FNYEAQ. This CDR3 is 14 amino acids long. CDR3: CASSLAASPDTQYF. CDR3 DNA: TGTGCCAGCAGCTTAGCGGCTAGCCCAGATACGCAGTATTTT.

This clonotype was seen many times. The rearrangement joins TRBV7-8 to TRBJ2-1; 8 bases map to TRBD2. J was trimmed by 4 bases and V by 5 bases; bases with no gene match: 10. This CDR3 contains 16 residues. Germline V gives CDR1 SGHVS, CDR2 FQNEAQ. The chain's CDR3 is CASSPLKRGTYNEQFF. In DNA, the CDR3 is TGTGCCAGCAGCCCCCTTAAGCGGGGGACTTACAATGAGCAGTTCTTC.

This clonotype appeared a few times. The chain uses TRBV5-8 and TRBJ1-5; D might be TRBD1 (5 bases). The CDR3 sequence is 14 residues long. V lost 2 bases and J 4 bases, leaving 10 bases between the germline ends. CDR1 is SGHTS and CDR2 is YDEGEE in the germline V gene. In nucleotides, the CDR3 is TGTGCCAGCAGCTTCACCAGGGTGAATCAGCCCCAGCATTTT. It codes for CASSFTRVNQPQHF.

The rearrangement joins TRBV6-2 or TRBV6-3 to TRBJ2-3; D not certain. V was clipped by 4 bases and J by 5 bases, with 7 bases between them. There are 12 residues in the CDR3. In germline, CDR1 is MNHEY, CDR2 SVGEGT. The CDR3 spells CASSWTKDTQYF. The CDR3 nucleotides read TGTGCCAGCAGTTGGACCAAAGATACGCAGTATTTT.

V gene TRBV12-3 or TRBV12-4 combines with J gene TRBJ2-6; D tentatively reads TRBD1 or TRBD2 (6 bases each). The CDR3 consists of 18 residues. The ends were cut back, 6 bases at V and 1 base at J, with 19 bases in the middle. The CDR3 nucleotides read TGTGCCAGCAGCCCAATTCTACAGGGACTTTCTGGGGCCAACGTCCTGACTTTC. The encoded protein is CASSPILQGLSGANVLTF.

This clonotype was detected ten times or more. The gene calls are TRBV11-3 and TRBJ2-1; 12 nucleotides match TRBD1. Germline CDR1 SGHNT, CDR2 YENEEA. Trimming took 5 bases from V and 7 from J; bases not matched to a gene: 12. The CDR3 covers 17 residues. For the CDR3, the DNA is TGTGCCAGCAGCCCCTCCGGGACAGGGGGCGAGTGGAATGAGCAGTTCTTC. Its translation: CASSPSGTGGEWNEQFF.

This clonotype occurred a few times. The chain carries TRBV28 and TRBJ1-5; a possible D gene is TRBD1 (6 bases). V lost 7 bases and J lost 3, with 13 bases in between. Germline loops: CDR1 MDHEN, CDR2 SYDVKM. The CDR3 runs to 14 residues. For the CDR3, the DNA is TGTGCCAGCAACCAACAGGGATTCAATCAGCCCCAGCATTTT. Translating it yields CASNQQGFNQPQHF.

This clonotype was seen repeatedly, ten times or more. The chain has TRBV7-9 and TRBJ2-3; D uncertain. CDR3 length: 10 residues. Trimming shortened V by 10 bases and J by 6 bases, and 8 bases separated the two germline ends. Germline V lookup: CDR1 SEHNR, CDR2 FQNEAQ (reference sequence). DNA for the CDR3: TGTGCCACCGTTACGGATACGCAGTATTTT. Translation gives CATVTDTQYF.

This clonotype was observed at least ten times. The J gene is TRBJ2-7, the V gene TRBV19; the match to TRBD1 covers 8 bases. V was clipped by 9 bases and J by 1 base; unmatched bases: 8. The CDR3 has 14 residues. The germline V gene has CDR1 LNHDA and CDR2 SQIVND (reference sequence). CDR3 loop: CASSSGTGSYEQYF. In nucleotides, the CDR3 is TGTGCCAGCAGCTCCGGGACAGGTTCCTACGAGCAGTACTTC.